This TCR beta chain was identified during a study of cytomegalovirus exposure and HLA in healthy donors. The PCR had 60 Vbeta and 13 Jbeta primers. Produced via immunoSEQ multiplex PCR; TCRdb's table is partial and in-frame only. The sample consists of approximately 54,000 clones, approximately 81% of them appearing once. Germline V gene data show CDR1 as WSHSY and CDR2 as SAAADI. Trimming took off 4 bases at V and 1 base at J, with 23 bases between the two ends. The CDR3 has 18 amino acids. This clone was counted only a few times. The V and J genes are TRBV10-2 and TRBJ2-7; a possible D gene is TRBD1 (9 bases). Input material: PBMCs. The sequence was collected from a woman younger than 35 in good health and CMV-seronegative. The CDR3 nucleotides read TGCGCCAGCAGTGGGGACAGGGCATCGAGCGGGAGTTCCTACGAGCAGTACTTC. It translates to CASSGDRASSGSSYEQYF.